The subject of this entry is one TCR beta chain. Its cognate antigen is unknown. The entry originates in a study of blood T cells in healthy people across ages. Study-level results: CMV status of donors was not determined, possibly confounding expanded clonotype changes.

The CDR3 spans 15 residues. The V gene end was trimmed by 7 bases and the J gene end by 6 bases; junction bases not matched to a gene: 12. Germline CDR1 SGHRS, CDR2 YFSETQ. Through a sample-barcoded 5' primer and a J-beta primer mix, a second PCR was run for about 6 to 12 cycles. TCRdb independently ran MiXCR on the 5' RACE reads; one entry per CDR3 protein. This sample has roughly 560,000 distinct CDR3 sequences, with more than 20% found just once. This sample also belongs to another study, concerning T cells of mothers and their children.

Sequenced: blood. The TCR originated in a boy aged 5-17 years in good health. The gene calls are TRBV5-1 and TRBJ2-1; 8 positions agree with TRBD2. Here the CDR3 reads CASQTGASGFNEQFF. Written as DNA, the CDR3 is TGCGCCAGCCAAACGGGGGCTAGCGGGTTCAATGAGCAGTTCTTC.